These 8 T cell receptor beta chains came from one sample sequenced in a study of T cell clonotyping in hematopoietic cell transplantation. Data came from immunoSEQ multiplex PCR; TCRdb stores just in-frame clones and leaves some out. This table has 13,000 to 15,000 clones, around three fifths appearing once. Sequencing input: PBMCs. These receptor sequences come from a human donor who either received an allogeneic hematopoietic cell transplant for a myeloid malignancy or was a related donor (not recorded which). Some clones in this sample may be carry-over from other donors' samples.

V usage is TRBV28 and J usage is TRBJ2-1, with a possible D match to TRBD1 (5 bases). Germline CDR1 and CDR2: MDHEN and SYDVKM. CDR3 size: 15 residues. The V gene lost 2 bases and the J gene lost 6 bases, with 14 bases spanning the gap. In DNA form, the CDR3 reads TGTGCCAGCAGTTTAGTTGTGGGTCAGGGCAATGAGCAGTTCTTC. This translates into CASSLVVGQGNEQFF. The variable domain in full, completed from reference TRBV28 and TRBJ2-1, reads DVKVTQSSRYLVKRTGEKVFLECVQDMDHENMFWYRQDPGLGLRLIYFSYDVKMKEKGDIPEGYSVSREKKERFSLILESASTNQTSMYLCASSLVVGQGNEQFFGPGTRLTVL.

This clone has only one observation. The rearrangement uses TRBV2 and TRBJ2-7; 7 bases map to TRBD2. The CDR3 sequence is 14 residues long. Trimming took 6 bases from V and 6 from J; bases not matched to a gene: 11. Germline V gives CDR1 SNHLY, CDR2 FYNNEI. CDR3 protein: CASRRWASGGEQYF. Here the CDR3 DNA reads TGTGCCAGCAGGAGGTGGGCTAGCGGAGGCGAGCAGTACTTC.

This clone was detected only a few times. This likely stems from a read error, as it lies one base from a far larger clone. The sample has other DNA sequences that encode this CDR3 too. This chain connects TRBV13 to TRBJ1-2; TRBD1 is a possible D gene (5 bases). Germline V gives CDR1 PRHDT, CDR2 FYEKMQ (reference sequence). The CDR3 is 12 amino acids. Here the CDR3 DNA reads TGTGCCAGCAGCCTCCGACAGCGATACCCCTACTTC. Protein product: CASSLRQRYPYF.

The chain has TRBV6-5 and TRBJ1-2; TRBD1 might be the D (5 bases). Germline V CDR1 and CDR2: MNHEY, SVGAGI. Between the trimmed V and J ends, which lost 2 bases and 8 bases, there was a span of 15 bases. CDR3 length equals 14 residues. Here the CDR3 reads CASSYGREPSGYTF. The CDR3 DNA reads TGTGCCAGCAGTTACGGCAGGGAGCCTAGCGGCTACACCTTC.

The chain employs TRBV30 and TRBJ1-3; D not certain. V shed 2 bases and J shed 7 bases, with 9 bases lying between them. From germline, CDR1 is GTSNPN and CDR2 SVGIG (reference sequence). This CDR3 comprises 12 residues. The CDR3 spells CAWSKGLNTIYF. CDR3 in DNA: TGTGCCTGGAGTAAGGGTTTGAACACCATATATTTT. Variable domain in full (rest from reference TRBV30 and TRBJ1-3): SQTIHQWPATLVQPVGSPLSLECTVEGTSNPNLYWYRQAAGRGLQLLFYSVGIGQISSEVPQNLSASRPQDRQFILSSKKLLLSDSGFYLCAWSKGLNTIYFGEGSWLTVV.

V gene TRBV15 combines with J gene TRBJ1-2; 9 nucleotides agree with TRBD1. The junction had 9 bases not matched to a gene; V was cut back by 3 bases and J by 7 bases. The CDR3 extends over 15 amino acids. Germline assignment: CDR1 LNHNV and CDR2 YYDKDF (reference sequence). The CDR3: CATSSFYRGRSGYTF. DNA for the CDR3: TGTGCCACCAGCAGCTTTTACAGGGGGCGTAGTGGCTACACCTTC.

The rearrangement uses TRBV6-6 and TRBJ1-6, with D hard to call. V was clipped by 7 bases and J by 11 bases, with 3 bases between them. The CDR3 spans 9 residues. The germline V gene encodes CDR1 MNHNY and CDR2 SVGAGI (reference sequence). The CDR3 reads CASMPPLHF. The CDR3, as DNA: TGTGCCAGCATGCCACCCCTCCACTTT.

The chain employs TRBV5-1 and TRBJ2-1; 10 bases are a match to TRBD1. The CDR3 spans 15 residues. Germline V lookup: CDR1 SGHRS, CDR2 YFSETQ. V lost 4 bases to trimming and J lost 8 bases; unmatched junction nucleotides: 9. CDR3 DNA sequence: TGCGCCAGCAGCAGAGGGGACAGGGGAATACATGAGCAGTTCTTC. It translates to CASSRGDRGIHEQFF.